This T cell receptor (beta chain) was sequenced for a study of T cell clonotyping in hematopoietic cell transplantation. Study-wide findings and caveats: Recipient TCR diversity dropped after transplant; expanded clonotypes rose from day 30 to 180. Broader posttransplant TCR repertoire diversity was predicted by graft donor and pretransplant recipient Inverse Simpson Index values.

This clone was seen a few times. Antigen: not known. Repertoires were generated with immunoSEQ multiplex PCR, while TCRdb's copy carries only in-frame clones and drops some. The top ten clones hold approximately 10% of a sample with 17,000 or so clones, 70% to 75% of them seen once. CDR3 length equals 14 residues. V was clipped by 1 base and J by 5 bases, with 12 bases between them. The germline V gene has CDR1 LGHNA and CDR2 YSLEER. The source is a woman in her sixties in good health. Some clones in this sample may be carry-over from other donors' samples. This rearrangement joins TRBV4-3 to TRBJ2-7, with D possibly being TRBD2 (5 bases). The sequencing input was peripheral blood mononuclear cells. The CDR3 is CASSQGDGSDEQYF. CDR3 nucleotide sequence: TGCGCCAGCAGCCAAGGGGATGGTAGCGACGAGCAGTACTTC.